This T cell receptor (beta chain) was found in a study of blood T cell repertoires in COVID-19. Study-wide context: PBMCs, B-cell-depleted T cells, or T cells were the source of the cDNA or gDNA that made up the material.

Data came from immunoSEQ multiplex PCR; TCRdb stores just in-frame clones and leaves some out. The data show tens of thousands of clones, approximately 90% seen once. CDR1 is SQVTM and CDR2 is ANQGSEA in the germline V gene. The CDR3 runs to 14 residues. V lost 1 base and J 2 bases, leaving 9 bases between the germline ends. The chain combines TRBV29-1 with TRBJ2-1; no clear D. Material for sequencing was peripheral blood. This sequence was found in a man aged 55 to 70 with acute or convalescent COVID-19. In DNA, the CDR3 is TGCAGCGTTGAAGGTGTGGGCCCCTACAATGAGCAGTTCTTC. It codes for CSVEGVGPYNEQFF.